The 21 T cell receptor beta chains below were found in one sample sequenced in a study of blood T cell repertoires in COVID-19. TCRdb's copy holds only in-frame clones and misses some; the assay was immunoSEQ multiplex PCR. The sample includes 90,000 to 150,000 clones, 79% of them seen just once. The sample comprised peripheral blood. The receptors derive from a woman over 75 with acute or convalescent COVID-19.

The chain combines TRBV3-1 (or the pseudogene TRBV3-2) with TRBJ2-4; D is uncertain. CDR3 size: 14 residues. With 0 bases removed from V and 3 bases from J, the gap between germline ends came to 6 bases. Germline loops: CDR1 LGHDT, CDR2 YNNKEL (reference sequence). The CDR3 region has the DNA TGTGCCAGCAGCCAAGACACCTACAAAAACATTCAGTACTTC. Protein product: CASSQDTYKNIQYF.

The count of this clone is one. V gene TRBV7-2 combines with J gene TRBJ1-3; D is unresolved. This CDR3 is built from 15 residues. Germline lookup yields CDR1 SGHTA and CDR2 FQGNSA. The V and J ends lost 5 bases and 0 bases respectively, with 11 bases between them. The CDR3 sequence is CASSPQQFSGNTIYF. The CDR3 DNA follows: TGTGCCAGCAGCCCTCAACAGTTCTCTGGAAACACCATATATTTT.

Written as DNA, the CDR3 is TGTGCCAGCAGCTTCGTAAGGGGCGCTACAAACTATGGCTACACCTTC. Protein product: CASSFVRGATNYGYTF. This chain connects TRBV7-9 to TRBJ1-2; D is possibly TRBD1 (5 bases). Deletions cut 3 bases from V and 2 bases from J, with 16 bases between. Looked up from germline, CDR1 is SEHNR and CDR2 is FQNEAQ (reference sequence). The CDR3 length is 16 residues.

This chain connects TRBV7-8 to TRBJ1-1; possible D gene TRBD1, 5 bases. CDR1 is SGHVS, CDR2 FQNEAQ, per germline. V was pared by 4 bases and J by 5 bases, with 17 bases between. CDR3 size: 15 residues. The CDR3 nucleotides read TGTGCCAGCAGCTCCCCGCGGGGGTCGGGGACTGAAGCTTTCTTT. It encodes CASSSPRGSGTEAFF.

The chain links TRBV6-2 or TRBV6-3 to TRBJ1-5; D not resolved. This CDR3 has 15 amino acids. Germline V CDR1 and CDR2: MNHEY, SVGEGT. Trimming stripped 5 bases from V and 0 bases from J, with 11 bases between. CDR3 in DNA: TGTGCCAGCAGTGGGAGGGTGTATAGCAATCAGCCCCAGCATTTT. This encodes CASSGRVYSNQPQHF.

The rearrangement uses TRBV4-2 and TRBJ1-3; no clear D gene. The CDR3 is 14 residues long. The germline CDR1 and CDR2 sequences are LGHNA and YNFKEQ. Trimming took 2 bases from V and 11 from J, leaving 16 bases between them. The CDR3 region has the DNA TGTGCCAGCAGCCAAACGGACGCGGCCGGGGCCATATATTTT. It translates to CASSQTDAAGAIYF.

The rearrangement links TRBV7-9 to TRBJ2-5; TRBD2 is a possible D gene (5 bases). Germline V gene data show CDR1 as SEHNR and CDR2 as FQNEAQ (reference sequence). Between the trimmed V and J ends, which lost 1 base and 4 bases, there was a span of 22 bases. The CDR3 sequence is 18 residues long. CDR3 loop: CASSLDSTGKRSGETQYF. The CDR3 DNA is TGTGCCAGCAGCTTAGATTCCACCGGGAAAAGGTCGGGAGAGACCCAGTACTTC.

This rearrangement joins TRBV7-2 to TRBJ1-6, with D perhaps TRBD1 (6 bases). The V end was cut by 5 bases, the J end by 14 bases, with 16 bases between. The CDR3 is 13 amino acids. Germline loops: CDR1 SGHTA, CDR2 FQGNSA. CDR3 DNA sequence: TGTGCCAGCAGCCCTCAGGGGCTTGGTTCCCTCCACTTT. Its protein product is CASSPQGLGSLHF.

The chain couples TRBV4-2 to TRBJ1-2; D remains ambiguous. The CDR3 extends over 16 amino acids. Trimming took off 1 base at V and 0 bases at J, with 12 bases between the two ends. Germline V gene data show CDR1 as LGHNA and CDR2 as YNFKEQ. The CDR3 spells CASSQGSGQANYGYTF. The CDR3 bases are TGTGCCAGCAGCCAAGGGAGCGGCCAAGCTAACTATGGCTACACCTTC.

The chain uses TRBV20-1 and TRBJ1-1; D gene uncertain. Trimming took off 6 bases at V and 8 bases at J, with 13 bases between the two ends. The length of the CDR3 is 11 residues. Germline assignment: CDR1 DFQATT and CDR2 SNEGSKA (reference sequence). The CDR3 DNA follows: TGCAGTGCCGGTTTGGTAAGAGAAGCTTTCTTT. It is translated as CSAGLVREAFF.

The rearrangement joins TRBV6-6 to TRBJ1-1; D may be TRBD1 (6 bases). V gave up 10 bases and J gave up 1 base, with 10 bases separating them. The V gene's germline CDR1 is MNHNY and CDR2 SVGAGI (reference sequence). This CDR3 has 12 amino acids. Here the CDR3 DNA reads TGTGCCACTGGGGGCAGGAACACTGAAGCTTTCTTT. Encoded protein: CATGGRNTEAFF.

The chain couples TRBV29-1 to TRBJ1-1; 7 bases line up with TRBD1. CDR1 SQVTM and CDR2 ANQGSEA come from the germline V gene. The CDR3 runs 15 residues. Trimming took 7 bases from V and 1 from J; bases not matched to a gene: 12. This CDR3 reads CSAEDRAAANTEAFF. In DNA, the CDR3 is TGCAGCGCCGAAGACAGGGCCGCTGCGAACACTGAAGCTTTCTTT.

V gene TRBV2 combines with J gene TRBJ2-3; D perhaps matches TRBD2 (5 bases). The ends were cut back, 2 bases at V and 1 base at J, with 13 bases in the middle. The CDR3 loop spans 16 amino acids. Germline V gives CDR1 SNHLY, CDR2 FYNNEI. CDR3 nucleotide sequence: TGTGCCAGCAGTGAAAAGAGGGCGAGGGGCACAGATACGCAGTATTTT. Protein: CASSEKRARGTDTQYF.

This clone was seen only a few times. The chain couples TRBV2 to TRBJ2-5, with TRBD2 as a possible D gene (6 bases). This CDR3 is 17 amino acids long. Germline CDR1 and CDR2: SNHLY and FYNNEI. V was clipped by 2 bases and J by 1 base, with 17 bases between them. CDR3 coding DNA: TGTGCCAGCAGTGAACAGGGATTCCCGGGGGTCCAAGAGACCCAGTACTTC. Its translation: CASSEQGFPGVQETQYF.

CDR3 bases: TGTGCCAGCAGTTACGACAGCAACTATGGCTACACCTTC. Its protein product is CASSYDSNYGYTF. The chain couples TRBV6-5 to TRBJ1-2, with TRBD1 as a possible D gene (5 bases). Trimming took off 2 bases at V and 2 bases at J, with 6 bases between the two ends. Germline lookup yields CDR1 MNHEY and CDR2 SVGAGI. This CDR3 region has 13 residues.

The chain recombines TRBV28 with TRBJ1-5, with D perhaps matching TRBD1 (5 bases). Trimming removed 10 bases from V and 2 bases from J, with 9 bases in between. This CDR3 contains 12 residues. CDR1 and CDR2 from the germline V gene are MDHEN and SYDVKM. DNA of the CDR3: TGTGCCACCACGGGGGGCAATCAGCCCCAGCATTTT. Translating gives CATTGGNQPQHF.

The chain links TRBV5-1 to TRBJ2-1; 7 bases are a match to TRBD1. The germline gives CDR1 SGHRS, CDR2 YFSETQ. CDR3 length: 15 residues. V trimming: 3 bases; J trimming: 5 bases; junction bases outside the gene matches: 8. The CDR3 nucleotides read TGCGCCAGCAGCTCTACAGGGGACGTCAACAATGAGCAGTTCTTC. This codes for CASSSTGDVNNEQFF.

The gene calls are TRBV5-1 and TRBJ1-2; no firm D call. Trimming removed 1 base from V and 3 bases from J, with 7 bases in between. This CDR3 is built from 13 residues. Germline V lookup: CDR1 SGHRS, CDR2 YFSETQ. The chain's CDR3 is CASSLIGHYGYTF. The DNA for the CDR3 is TGCGCCAGCAGCTTGATCGGTCACTATGGCTACACCTTC. Full variable domain (remainder filled in from reference TRBV5-1 and TRBJ1-2): KAGVTQTPRYLIKTRGQQVTLSCSPISGHRSVSWYQQTPGQGLQFLFEYFSETQRNKGNFPGRFSGRQFSNSRSEMNVSTLELGDSALYLCASSLIGHYGYTFGSGTRLTVV.

The chain is built from TRBV5-8 and TRBJ2-4, with D possibly being TRBD1 (6 bases). Trimming removed 4 bases from V and 0 bases from J, with 14 bases in between. CDR1 SGHTS and CDR2 YDEGEE come from the germline V gene. CDR3 length equals 16 residues. In DNA, the CDR3 is TGTGCCAGCAGCAGGACAGTAGTGCTAGCCAAAAACATTCAGTACTTC. This encodes CASSRTVVLAKNIQYF.

V gene TRBV14 combines with J gene TRBJ1-3; D unresolved. Trimming cost V 0 bases and J 2 bases, with 8 bases left between them. The CDR3 is 15 residues long. CDR1 and CDR2 from the germline V gene are SGHDN and FVKESK. CDR3 amino acids: CASSQDPGTGNTIYF. The DNA for the CDR3 is TGTGCCAGCAGCCAAGACCCGGGGACTGGAAACACCATATATTTT. The full variable domain, in which reference TRBV14 and TRBJ1-3 provide the parts outside the CDR3, is EAGVTQFPSHSVIEKGQTVTLRCDPISGHDNLYWYRRVMGKEIKFLLHFVKESKQDESGMPNNRFLAERTGGTYSTLKVQPAELEDSGVYFCASSQDPGTGNTIYFGEGSWLTVV.

This clone was recorded a few times. The chain is built from TRBV29-1 and TRBJ1-1, with 10 bases identical to TRBD1. Per germline, CDR1 SQVTM and CDR2 ANQGSEA. This CDR3 spans 15 amino acids. J lost 5 bases, V lost 4 bases, and 10 bases had no gene match. The DNA of the CDR3 is TGCAGCGTTGCCATGAGCGGGACAGGGGAAACTGAAGCTTTCTTT. Translated: CSVAMSGTGETEAFF.